This is a list of T cell receptor beta chains from one sample in a study of Graves' ophthalmopathy and Graves' hyperthyroidism. In TCRdb, the multiplex PCR reads were re-called with MiXCR into one record per CDR3 protein. Counted here are about 200,000 distinct CDR3 sequences, approximately 29% occurring once; the ten biggest clones make up around 10%. The sequenced sample was peripheral blood. Receptor source: a man in his forties or fifties with Graves' ophthalmopathy. CDR3s include the opening cysteine and the closing phenylalanine or tryptophan. The order of the fields is J gene, V gene, clone size, D gene, CDR3 protein, CDR3 DNA. A D gene is named only where the DNA matches it firmly. Part of the rows lack a size; the others show once, few, many or a class for expanded clones.

TRBJ2-7,TRBV19,NA,TRBD2,CASSLSGNAYEQYF,TGTGCCAGTAGTCTTAGCGGGAATGCCTACGAGCAGTACTTC
TRBJ2-4,TRBV7-8,NA,NA,CASSPHSLVKNIQYF,TGTGCCAGCAGCCCCCATAGCCTTGTCAAAAACATTCAGTACTTC
TRBJ2-7,TRBV19,many,TRBD2,CASSRGLVANEQYF,TGTGCCAGTAGTAGGGGACTAGTGGCCAACGAGCAGTACTTC
TRBJ1-5,TRBV29-1,many,NA,CSVGGFGSNQPQHF,TGCAGCGTTGGTGGTTTTGGTAGCAATCAGCCCCAGCATTTT
TRBJ1-6,TRBV10-3,many,TRBD1,CAIRGQEGSPLHF,TGTGCCATCAGGGGACAGGAGGGTTCACCCCTCCACTTT
TRBJ2-7,TRBV10-3,many,TRBD1,CATREGEGQGSYEQYF,TGTGCCACCAGGGAGGGAGAGGGACAGGGGAGTTACGAGCAGTACTTC
TRBJ2-7,TRBV12-3/TRBV12-4,many,NA,CASSFGEFYEQYF,TGTGCCAGCAGTTTCGGAGAGTTCTACGAGCAGTACTTC
TRBJ2-5,TRBV7-2,many,TRBD1,CASSLTGGLETQYF,TGTGCCAGCAGCCTAACAGGGGGCTTGGAGACCCAGTACTTC
TRBJ2-7,TRBV13,many,TRBD1,CASSTYTGQGSYEQYF,TGTGCCAGCAGCACATACACGGGACAGGGTAGTTACGAGCAGTACTTC
TRBJ2-5,TRBV29-1,NA,TRBD1,CSVGWDRGETQYF,TGCAGCGTTGGGTGGGACAGGGGAGAGACCCAGTACTTC
TRBJ1-2,TRBV7-6,once,NA,CASSSALGPGNYGYTF,TGTGCCAGCAGCTCGGCCCTTGGACCCGGCAACTATGGCTACACCTTC
TRBJ1-2,TRBV29-1,many,TRBD1,CSVEDRGQGRFNYGYTF,TGCAGCGTTGAAGATCGGGGACAGGGGCGATTTAACTATGGCTACACCTTC
TRBJ2-7,TRBV19,NA,NA,CASSMVDSSYEQYF,TGTGCCAGTAGTATGGTGGACAGCTCCTACGAGCAGTACTTC
TRBJ2-7,TRBV19,many,TRBD1,CASSMYGTGYYEQYF,TGTGCCAGTAGTATGTATGGGACAGGGTACTACGAGCAGTACTTC
TRBJ2-5,TRBV9,many,NA,CASSVAPGTLETQYF,TGTGCCAGCAGCGTAGCTCCTGGTACCTTGGAGACCCAGTACTTC
TRBJ1-6,TRBV20-1,many,NA,CSARSRGPAPLHF,TGCAGTGCTAGATCTCGCGGGCCGGCCCCCCTCCACTTT
TRBJ1-1,TRBV12-3/TRBV12-4,NA,NA,CASSSSGIMNTEAFF,TGTGCCAGCAGTAGTTCGGGAATTATGAACACTGAAGCTTTCTTT
TRBJ1-4,TRBV15,many,NA,CATSRDRGLPEKLFF,TGTGCCACCAGCAGAGATCGTGGCCTTCCAGAAAAACTGTTTTTT
TRBJ2-4,TRBV19,many,NA,CASTPALGRRLAKNIQYF,TGTGCCAGTACCCCGGCTTTGGGTCGGCGTCTAGCCAAAAACATTCAGTACTTC
TRBJ1-1,TRBV4-2,many,NA,CASSQEGAIDTEAFF,TGTGCCAGCAGCCAAGAGGGGGCTATAGACACTGAAGCTTTCTTT
TRBJ2-7,TRBV30,NA,NA,CAWSVTTIGEQYF,TGTGCCTGGAGTGTGACGACTATTGGGGAGCAGTACTTC
TRBJ1-6,TRBV12-3/TRBV12-4,few,NA,CASSLDRRPFNSPLHF,TGTGCCAGCAGTTTAGACAGGCGACCTTTTAATTCACCCCTCCACTTT
TRBJ1-5,TRBV12-3/TRBV12-4,NA,NA,CASSPPGSNQPQHF,TGTGCCAGCAGCCCCCCCGGGTCTAATCAGCCCCAGCATTTT
TRBJ2-3,TRBV29-1,many,NA,CSHGQAADTQYF,TGCAGCCACGGACAAGCTGCGGATACGCAGTATTTT
TRBJ1-1,TRBV6-5,many,TRBD1,CASTPGGGNTEAFF,TGTGCCAGCACCCCGGGAGGGGGCAACACTGAAGCTTTCTTT
TRBJ2-7,TRBV7-9,many,NA,CASSFPIFGRTYEQYF,TGTGCCAGCAGCTTTCCCATCTTCGGGAGAACCTACGAGCAGTACTTC
TRBJ1-1,TRBV20-1,NA,NA,CSARVTENTEAFF,TGCAGTGCTCGCGTGACCGAAAACACTGAAGCTTTCTTT
TRBJ2-5,TRBV7-2,NA,TRBD2,CASSLGAGVEQETQYF,TGTGCCAGCAGCTTGGGCGCGGGAGTCGAACAAGAGACCCAGTACTTC
TRBJ2-7,TRBV28,many,NA,CASSFPTGLQYF,TGTGCCAGCAGTTTCCCGACAGGCCTACAGTACTTC
TRBJ2-5,TRBV7-9,NA,TRBD1,CASSMRGTAETQYF,TGTGCCAGCAGCATGAGGGGGACAGCCGAGACCCAGTACTTC
TRBJ1-1,TRBV6-1,NA,NA,CASNPGPPNTEAFF,TGTGCCAGCAACCCGGGACCGCCGAACACTGAAGCTTTCTTT
TRBJ2-7,TRBV7-2,NA,NA,CASSLGRGGYEQYF,TGTGCCAGCAGCTTAGGCAGGGGCGGATACGAGCAGTACTTC